This TCR beta chain was retrieved from a study of T cell repertoires in cytomegalovirus infection. As for the study in general: Well-studied HLA-B-restricted epitopes and recently identified HLA-C-restricted epitopes of CMV were both used in the study.

V was trimmed by 6 bases and J by 9 bases, leaving 15 bases between them. CDR1 is MNHNS and CDR2 is SASEGT in the germline V gene. CDR3 length: 12 amino acids. This clonotype was observed a handful of times. Its antigen is still unknown. TCRdb recomputed calls from the reads with MiXCR, one row per CDR3 protein. The table has about a million distinct CDR3 sequences, less than 35% seen once. This specimen consisted of cultured CD8+ T cells from PBMCs, obtained from culture after CMV antigen stimulation. The origin of this receptor is a human donor in good health (CMV status not recorded). Some clones in this sample may be carry-over from other donors' samples. V gene TRBV6-1 combines with J gene TRBJ2-7; D assignment may be TRBD1 or TRBD2 (5 bases each). CDR3 nucleotide sequence: TGTGCCAGCAGCCCCTCTTTGGGGGTGCAGTACTTC. Translated, it gives CASSPSLGVQYF.